This T cell receptor beta chain was sequenced for a study of beta chain features in type 1 diabetes. Study findings and constraints: The study found moderately but significantly shorter TCRB CDR3s in all four CD4+ subsets of Type 1 diabetes patients.

With V trimmed by 2 bases and J by 4 bases, 4 bases remained unmatched. Per germline, CDR1 SGHTA and CDR2 FQGNSA. This CDR3 region has 15 residues. Sorting with CD45RO/CCR7/CD25/CD127/CD95/CD27 yielded naive, central memory, regulatory and stem-like memory CD4+ cells. Sorted populations all exceeded 95% purity. Investigators reverse transcribed all isolated RNA, so they sequenced expressed TCRB transcripts. Some clones are missing from TCRdb's copy, which holds only in-frame ones; the method was immunoSEQ multiplex PCR. This sample has about 620,000 clones; around 15% occur once, and the top ten carry 0.093%. Points on this clone: No antigen is known for it.

The sample consisted of naive CD4+ T cells from blood. The chain has TRBV7-2 and TRBJ1-4, with 7 positions matching TRBD1. The TCR sequence derives from a man younger than 35 in good health. The CDR3 spells CASSLIRGFNEKLFF. The DNA of the CDR3 is TGTGCCAGCAGCTTAATCAGGGGGTTTAATGAAAAACTGTTTTTT.